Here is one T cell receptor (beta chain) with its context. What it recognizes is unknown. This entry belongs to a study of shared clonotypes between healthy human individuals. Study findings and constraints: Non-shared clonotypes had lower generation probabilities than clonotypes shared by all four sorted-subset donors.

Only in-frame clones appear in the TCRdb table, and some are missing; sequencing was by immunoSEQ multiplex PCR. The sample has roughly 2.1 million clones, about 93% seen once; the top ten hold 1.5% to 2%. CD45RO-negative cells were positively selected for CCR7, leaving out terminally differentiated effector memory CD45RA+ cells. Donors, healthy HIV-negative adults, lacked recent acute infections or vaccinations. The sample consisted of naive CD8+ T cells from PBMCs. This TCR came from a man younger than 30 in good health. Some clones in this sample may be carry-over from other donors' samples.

CDR3 region: CASSPTLGRDYEQYF. DNA of the CDR3: TGTGCCAGCAGCCCCACGTTGGGCAGGGACTACGAGCAGTACTTC. J is TRBJ2-7 and V is TRBV7-8; D possibly corresponds to TRBD1 (5 bases). The V end lost 5 bases, the J end lost 3 bases, and 17 bases lay between the germline ends. Germline V gives CDR1 SGHVS, CDR2 FQNEAQ. The CDR3 extends over 15 amino acids.